This T cell receptor beta chain was sequenced in a study of T cells in Graves' hyperthyroidism and ophthalmopathy. The CDR3 is 15 residues long. The germline CDR1 and CDR2 sequences are DFQATT and SNEGSKA (reference sequence). Trimming removed 1 base from V and 3 bases from J; junction bases left unmatched: 4. What was amplified from RNA transcripts were TCR beta CDR3 regions. The HTBI primer set served for first-round RT-PCR of the TCR CDR3. MiXCR was run by TCRdb on the multiplex PCR reads, yielding one entry per CDR3 protein. Of approximately 360,000 distinct CDR3 sequences listed, roughly 25% are singletons. Graves' hyperthyroidism showing no ophthalmopathy progression within 18 months was considered stable.

The rearrangement uses TRBV20-1 and TRBJ2-7; 12 bases line up with TRBD2. The receptor was isolated from a man aged 50 to 59 with Graves' hyperthyroidism. The sequenced sample was blood. In DNA, the CDR3 is TGCAGTGCTAGAGCTAGCGGGAGGGGACACTACGAGCAGTACTTC. Protein product: CSARASGRGHYEQYF.